This passage covers 6 T cell receptor beta chains from one sample sequenced in a study of control samples from healthy donors and cancer patients. Here immunoSEQ multiplex PCR was the method, and the copy in TCRdb shows in-frame clones only, minus some. Of roughly 81,000 clones in the sample, approximately 80% were seen once. The material sequenced was PBMCs. The receptor set was obtained from a man in his sixties with head and neck cancer.

The CDR3 loop reads CASSPQGRGISYEQYF. Written as DNA, the CDR3 is TGTGCCAGCAGCCCCCAGGGCAGGGGGATCTCCTACGAGCAGTACTTC. The chain uses TRBV7-6 and TRBJ2-7; 7 bases are a match to TRBD1. V lost 5 bases to trimming and J lost 0 bases; unmatched junction nucleotides: 10. CDR3 length: 16 amino acids. Germline V gene lookup returns CDR1 SGHVS and CDR2 FNYEAQ. Variable domain in full (rest from reference TRBV7-6 and TRBJ2-7): GAGVSQSPRYKVTKRGQDVALRCDPISGHVSLYWYRQALGQGPEFLTYFNYEAQQDKSGLPNDRFSAERPEGSISTLTIQRTEQRDSAMYRCASSPQGRGISYEQYFGPGTRLTVT.

This clone was recorded only once. The gene calls are TRBV7-9 and TRBJ1-2; D perhaps matches TRBD1 (6 bases). V lost 4 bases and J 4 bases, leaving 16 bases between the germline ends. The germline gives CDR1 SEHNR, CDR2 FQNEAQ (reference sequence). The CDR3 consists of 15 residues. CDR3 nucleotides: TGTGCCAGCAGCTACGGTCCCAGGGGTGGCTATGGCTACACCTTC. Translation: CASSYGPRGGYGYTF. Combining the CDR3 with reference TRBV7-9 and TRBJ1-2 gives the whole variable domain DTGVSQNPRHKITKRGQNVTFRCDPISEHNRLYWYRQTLGQGPEFLTYFQNEAQLEKSRLLSDRFSAERPKGSFSTLEIQRTEQGDSAMYLCASSYGPRGGYGYTFGSGTRLTVV.

V gene TRBV21-1 combines with J gene TRBJ2-7. TRBV21-1 is a documented pseudogene. The CDR3 contains 18 residues. The DNA for the CDR3 is TGTGCCAGCAGCAAACCCTCCACGTGGGGGGCTCTCTCCTACGAGCAGTACTTC. Protein: CASSKPSTWGALSYEQYF.

The V and J genes are TRBV3-1 (or the pseudogene TRBV3-2) and TRBJ1-1; D is unclear. Trimming pared 0 bases from V and 11 bases from J, leaving 10 bases between. The CDR3 covers 12 residues. CDR1 is LGHDT, CDR2 YNNKEL, per germline (reference sequence). CDR3 nucleotides: TGTGCCAGCAGCCAAGATACGAGGTTGGCTTTCTTT. Its protein is CASSQDTRLAFF.

This clone showed up just a few times. The chain employs TRBV29-1 and TRBJ2-7, with D possibly TRBD1 on 6 matching bases. V was trimmed by 4 bases and J by 3 bases, leaving 10 bases between them. Germline V lookup: CDR1 SQVTM, CDR2 ANQGSEA. There are 12 residues in the CDR3. The CDR3, as DNA: TGCAGCGTTGCAGGGGCTGGCTACGAGCAGTACTTC. Amino acids: CSVAGAGYEQYF.

V is TRBV19 and J is TRBJ2-1; the D is unclear. CDR1 is LNHDA, CDR2 SQIVND, per germline (reference sequence). V was cut by 4 bases and J by 9 bases, with 7 bases left in between. CDR3 length equals 11 residues. Here the CDR3 reads CASSRWSEQFF. The CDR3 DNA is TGTGCCAGTAGTAGGTGGAGTGAGCAGTTCTTC.